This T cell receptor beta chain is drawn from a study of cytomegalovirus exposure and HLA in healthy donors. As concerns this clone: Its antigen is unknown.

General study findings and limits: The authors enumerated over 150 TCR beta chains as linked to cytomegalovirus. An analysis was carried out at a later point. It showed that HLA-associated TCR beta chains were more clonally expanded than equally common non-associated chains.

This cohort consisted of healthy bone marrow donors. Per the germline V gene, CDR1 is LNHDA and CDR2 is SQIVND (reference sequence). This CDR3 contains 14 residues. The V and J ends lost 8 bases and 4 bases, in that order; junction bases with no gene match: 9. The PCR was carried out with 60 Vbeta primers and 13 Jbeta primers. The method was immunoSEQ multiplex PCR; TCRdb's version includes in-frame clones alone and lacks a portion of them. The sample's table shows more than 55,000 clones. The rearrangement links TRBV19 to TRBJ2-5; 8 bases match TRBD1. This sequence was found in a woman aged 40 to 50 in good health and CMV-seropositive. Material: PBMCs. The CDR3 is CASHDRGGAETQYF. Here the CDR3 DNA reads TGTGCCAGTCACGACAGGGGTGGGGCAGAGACCCAGTACTTC. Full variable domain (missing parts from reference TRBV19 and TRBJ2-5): DGGITQSPKYLFRKEGQNVTLSCEQNLNHDAMYWYRQDPGQGLRLIYYSQIVNDFQKGDIAEGYSVSREKKESFPLTVTSAQKNPTAFYLCASHDRGGAETQYFGPGTRLLVL.